One sample yielded the 16 T cell receptor beta chains listed below, sequenced in a study of cytomegalovirus exposure and HLA in healthy donors. Produced via immunoSEQ multiplex PCR; TCRdb's table is partial and in-frame only. The table lists some 320,000 clones, 87% of them singletons. Sequenced material: PBMCs. The receptors derive from a woman aged 30 to 39 in good health and CMV-seropositive.

This chain uses TRBV6-4 with TRBJ2-1; TRBD2 might be the D (6 bases). Germline V gene data show CDR1 as MRHNA and CDR2 as SNTAGT. The CDR3 runs to 13 residues. V was pared by 6 bases and J by 0 bases, with 6 bases between. The CDR3 is CASSGGSYNEQFF. The DNA for the CDR3 is TGTGCCAGCAGCGGGGGCTCCTACAATGAGCAGTTCTTC.

The rearrangement uses TRBV13 and TRBJ2-7; 9 bases map to TRBD1. The V gene's germline CDR1 is PRHDT and CDR2 FYEKMQ (reference sequence). The CDR3 has 14 residues. The junction had 4 bases not matched to a gene; V was cut back by 6 bases and J by 1 base. CDR3 protein: CASREGQGSYEQYF. The CDR3 coding sequence is TGTGCCAGCAGGGAGGGACAGGGATCCTACGAGCAGTACTTC.

The chain recombines TRBV30 with TRBJ1-6, with a weak D call TRBD1 (6 bases). Germline lookup yields CDR1 GTSNPN and CDR2 SVGIG (reference sequence). V gave up 1 base and J gave up 9 bases, with 13 bases separating them. The CDR3 extends over 14 amino acids. CDR3 residues: CAWSGGGWGSPLHF. The CDR3 DNA sequence: TGTGCCTGGAGTGGAGGGGGTTGGGGTTCACCCCTCCACTTT.

The V and J genes are TRBV5-6 and TRBJ2-1; maybe TRBD2 (5 bases). Germline V lookup: CDR1 SGHDT, CDR2 YYEEEE. This CDR3 comprises 16 residues. V was clipped by 2 bases and J by 3 bases, with 15 bases between them. CDR3 nucleotides: TGTGCCAGCAGCTTCCGCGACCGGGGAATCTACAATGAGCAGTTCTTC. Translated: CASSFRDRGIYNEQFF.

The genes are TRBV4-2 and TRBJ2-1; D possibly corresponds to TRBD2 (6 bases). Trimming took 4 bases from V and 6 from J, leaving 19 bases between them. This CDR3 comprises 16 residues. The germline V gene encodes CDR1 LGHNA and CDR2 YNFKEQ. The CDR3, as DNA: TGTGCCAGCAGCCCCTCCGCCGGAGGGCCTGGCAATGAGCAGTTCTTC. Its translation: CASSPSAGGPGNEQFF.

The chain couples TRBV7-9 to TRBJ2-1, with 9 bases that match TRBD1. Per the germline V gene, CDR1 is SEHNR and CDR2 is FQNEAQ (reference sequence). V was clipped by 4 bases and J by 2 bases; unmatched bases: 6. The CDR3 extends over 16 amino acids. The CDR3 sequence: CASSSTDRGPYNEQFF. The CDR3 DNA reads as TGTGCCAGCAGCTCGACGGACAGGGGTCCCTACAATGAGCAGTTCTTC.

V is TRBV6-5 and J is TRBJ1-1; no firm D call. The CDR3 loop spans 14 amino acids. The V end was cut by 0 bases, the J end by 0 bases, with 5 bases between. CDR1 is MNHEY and CDR2 is SVGAGI in the germline V gene. CDR3 loop: CASSYSALNTEAFF. CDR3 sequence (DNA): TGTGCCAGCAGTTACTCGGCGCTGAACACTGAAGCTTTCTTT.

The chain is built from TRBV9 and TRBJ2-7; possible D gene TRBD1, 6 bases. The germline V gene encodes CDR1 SGDLS and CDR2 YYNGEE. This CDR3 region has 15 residues. Trimming pared 3 bases from V and 0 bases from J, leaving 13 bases between. The CDR3 sequence: CASSDSGAFSYEQYF. CDR3 nucleotide sequence: TGTGCCAGCAGCGATTCAGGGGCTTTCTCCTACGAGCAGTACTTC. Variable domain in full (rest from reference TRBV9 and TRBJ2-7): DSGVTQTPKHLITATGQRVTLRCSPRSGDLSVYWYQQSLDQGLQFLIQYYNGEERAKGNILERFSAQQFPDLHSELNLSSLELGDSALYFCASSDSGAFSYEQYFGPGTRLTVT.

A note on this clone: Different DNA sequences within this sample yield the same CDR3. The rearrangement links TRBV7-9 to TRBJ2-7; D not resolved. Trimming removed 5 bases at V and 4 bases at J, with 6 bases between. The CDR3 contains 11 residues. CDR1 is SEHNR, CDR2 FQNEAQ, per germline (reference sequence). The CDR3 sequence: CASSLQYEQYF. CDR3 nucleotide sequence: TGTGCCAGCAGCCTACAATACGAGCAGTACTTC.

The rearrangement links TRBV6-5 to TRBJ2-7; D gene ambiguous. Germline assignment: CDR1 MNHEY and CDR2 SVGAGI. The length of the CDR3 is 16 residues. Trimming removed 0 bases from V and 6 bases from J, with 18 bases in between. The CDR3 sequence is CASSYSSGSGSFEQYF. As DNA, the CDR3 is TGTGCCAGCAGTTACTCGAGTGGTAGTGGATCGTTCGAGCAGTACTTC.

In its sample, this clone was seen once. The chain joins TRBV27 to TRBJ1-3; D is possibly TRBD1 (5 bases). The CDR3 loop spans 15 amino acids. The V end lost 5 bases, the J end lost 4 bases, and 15 bases lay between the germline ends. Per germline, CDR1 MNHEY and CDR2 SMNVEV (reference sequence). CDR3 in DNA: TGTGCCAGCAGTCCGTTAAGGGGACCAGGAAACACCATATATTTT. It yields the protein CASSPLRGPGNTIYF.

V is TRBV5-6 and J is TRBJ1-2, with D hard to call. The CDR3 is 15 amino acids. V was cut by 1 base and J by 1 base, with 11 bases left in between. The germline gives CDR1 SGHDT, CDR2 YYEEEE. In DNA, the CDR3 is TGTGCCAGCAGCTTGACCGGGCAGATTAACTATGGCTACACCTTC. Translated: CASSLTGQINYGYTF.

This chain joins TRBV15 and TRBJ1-3, with a tentative D call TRBD1 (5 bases). Trimming shortened V by 7 bases and J by 4 bases, and 11 bases separated the two germline ends. Germline assignment: CDR1 LNHNV and CDR2 YYDKDF (reference sequence). This CDR3 is 13 amino acids long. This CDR3 reads CATTGDGGNTIYF. The CDR3 DNA reads as TGTGCCACCACGGGGGACGGAGGAAACACCATATATTTT.

The chain uses TRBV13 and TRBJ2-1; D is unclear. In germline, CDR1 is PRHDT, CDR2 FYEKMQ (reference sequence). CDR3 length: 14 amino acids. The V end lost 4 bases, the J end lost 5 bases, and 12 bases lay between the germline ends. The CDR3 region is CASSSRDRDNEQFF. The DNA of the CDR3 is TGTGCCAGCAGCTCCCGTGACCGGGACAATGAGCAGTTCTTC.

The chain couples TRBV7-3 to TRBJ2-1; D call uncertain. Germline V gives CDR1 SGHTA, CDR2 FQGTGA. This CDR3 spans 15 amino acids. The V and J ends lost 3 bases and 0 bases respectively, with 9 bases between them. CDR3 nucleotide sequence: TGTGCCAGCAGCTTCGACAAGAGCTCCTACAATGAGCAGTTCTTC. Amino acid sequence: CASSFDKSSYNEQFF.

In DNA, the CDR3 is TGTGCCAGCAGTTTGACTAGACCTCCCTACGAGCAGTACTTC. Translated: CASSLTRPPYEQYF. The V and J genes are TRBV28 and TRBJ2-7, with a possible D match to TRBD2 (6 bases). In germline, CDR1 is MDHEN, CDR2 SYDVKM. There are 14 residues in the CDR3. V gave up 3 bases and J gave up 2 bases, with 11 bases separating them. The whole variable domain, filled in from reference TRBV28 and TRBJ2-7, reads DVKVTQSSRYLVKRTGEKVFLECVQDMDHENMFWYRQDPGLGLRLIYFSYDVKMKEKGDIPEGYSVSREKKERFSLILESASTNQTSMYLCASSLTRPPYEQYFGPGTRLTVT.